These T cell receptor beta chains were read from a single sample in a study of T cell responses to AZD1222 COVID-19 vaccine. Generated by immunoSEQ multiplex PCR, the TCRdb table keeps only in-frame clones and is missing some. The profile shows approximately 160,000 clones, approximately 89% of them singletons. Material: peripheral blood, obtained on day 0 of AZD1222 vaccination. Receptors originate from an adult in good health. Both conserved end residues are part of each CDR3. A D gene is named only where the DNA matches it firmly. Clone size appears in some rows only: once, few, many, or a class for an expanded clone.

J gene: TRBJ1-2
V gene: TRBV10-3
D gene: -
clone size: -
CDR3 protein: CAISESGTTGYTF
CDR3 DNA: TGTGCCATCAGTGAGTCAGGGACAACTGGCTACACCTTC

J gene: TRBJ2-4
V gene: TRBV3-1/TRBV3-2
D gene: -
clone size: -
CDR3 protein: CASSQVLAKNIQYF
CDR3 DNA: TGTGCCAGCAGCCAAGTCCTAGCCAAAAACATTCAGTACTTC

J gene: TRBJ1-3
V gene: TRBV7-2
D gene: TRBD1
clone size: -
CDR3 protein: CASSFGTGGNTIYF
CDR3 DNA: TGTGCCAGCAGCTTCGGGACAGGGGGAAACACCATATATTTT

J gene: TRBJ2-1
V gene: TRBV21-1
D gene: -
clone size: -
CDR3 protein: CASSSYTSGRDYNEQFF
CDR3 DNA: TGTGCCAGCAGCAGCTATACTAGCGGGAGGGATTACAATGAGCAGTTCTTC

J gene: TRBJ1-3
V gene: TRBV7-9
D gene: -
clone size: once
CDR3 protein: CAGGEFSGNTIYF
CDR3 DNA: TGTGCCGGAGGGGAGTTCTCTGGAAACACCATATATTTT

J gene: TRBJ1-2
V gene: TRBV14
D gene: -
clone size: -
CDR3 protein: CASSQGTRDYGYTF
CDR3 DNA: TGTGCCAGCAGCCAAGGGACCCGGGACTATGGCTACACCTTC

J gene: TRBJ1-2
V gene: TRBV5-4
D gene: -
clone size: -
CDR3 protein: CASSRGQSDYGYTF
CDR3 DNA: TGTGCCAGCAGCCGCGGACAGTCGGACTATGGCTACACCTTC

J gene: TRBJ1-6
V gene: TRBV6-4
D gene: -
clone size: -
CDR3 protein: CASSDNSSSSYNSPLHF
CDR3 DNA: TGTGCCAGCAGTGACAATTCGTCGTCGTCCTATAATTCACCCCTCCACTTT

J gene: TRBJ2-2
V gene: TRBV1
D gene: -
clone size: once
CDR3 protein: CTSSQGLPNQHSGELFF
CDR3 DNA: TGCACCAGCAGCCAAGGGCTCCCAAACCAGCATTCCGGGGAGCTGTTTTTT

J gene: TRBJ2-5
V gene: TRBV27
D gene: TRBD1
clone size: -
CDR3 protein: CASSTDREARQYQETQYF
CDR3 DNA: TGTGCCAGCAGTACGGACAGGGAGGCCAGGCAGTACCAAGAGACCCAGTACTTC

J gene: TRBJ2-7
V gene: TRBV5-4
D gene: TRBD2
clone size: -
CDR3 protein: CASSLPAGGREQYF
CDR3 DNA: TGTGCCAGCAGCCTTCCAGCGGGAGGGCGCGAGCAGTACTTC

J gene: TRBJ2-1
V gene: TRBV5-1
D gene: -
clone size: -
CDR3 protein: CASSLDDYSYNEQFF
CDR3 DNA: TGCGCCAGCAGCTTGGACGACTACTCCTACAATGAGCAGTTCTTC

J gene: TRBJ1-5
V gene: TRBV15
D gene: -
clone size: once
CDR3 protein: CATSGSGFGQPQHF
CDR3 DNA: TGTGCCACCAGCGGATCTGGGTTTGGGCAGCCCCAGCATTTT

J gene: TRBJ1-1
V gene: TRBV5-8
D gene: -
clone size: -
CDR3 protein: CASSSDGGVMNTEAFF
CDR3 DNA: TGTGCCAGCAGCTCGGATGGGGGGGTCATGAACACTGAAGCTTTCTTT

J gene: TRBJ2-7
V gene: TRBV19
D gene: TRBD2
clone size: -
CDR3 protein: CASSPGLAGGFYREQYF
CDR3 DNA: TGTGCCAGTAGTCCGGGACTAGCGGGAGGCTTTTATCGTGAGCAGTACTTC

J gene: TRBJ2-2
V gene: TRBV27
D gene: TRBD2
clone size: -
CDR3 protein: CASKRSGSGTGELFF
CDR3 DNA: TGTGCCAGCAAACGAAGCGGGAGTGGTACCGGGGAGCTGTTTTTT

J gene: TRBJ1-3
V gene: TRBV7-2
D gene: -
clone size: -
CDR3 protein: CASSHPALGNTIYF
CDR3 DNA: TGTGCCAGCAGCCACCCAGCACTTGGAAACACCATATATTTT

J gene: TRBJ1-5
V gene: TRBV7-8
D gene: TRBD1
clone size: -
CDR3 protein: CASSRGTGGLLSNQPQHF
CDR3 DNA: TGTGCCAGCAGCCGAGGCACAGGGGGCCTCCTTAGCAATCAGCCCCAGCATTTT